The 21 T cell receptor beta chains given below trace back to one sample, sequenced in a study of cytomegalovirus exposure and HLA in healthy donors. Both 60 Vbeta primers and 13 Jbeta primers went into the PCR. Produced via immunoSEQ multiplex PCR; TCRdb's table is partial and in-frame only. The sample lists over 95,000 clones, around three quarters occurring once. The sample was PBMCs. The receptors come from a female donor in good health and CMV-seronegative.

The chain recombines TRBV6-6 with TRBJ2-1; 11 nucleotides agree with TRBD2. This CDR3 is built from 15 residues. Germline CDR1 MNHNY, CDR2 SVGAGI (reference sequence). The V segment lost 5 bases and the J segment 6 bases; nucleotides outside the gene matches: 6. The CDR3: CASSISGGATNEQFF. Written as DNA, the CDR3 is TGTGCCAGCAGTATTAGCGGGGGGGCTACCAATGAGCAGTTCTTC.

V is TRBV30 and J is TRBJ2-6; D perhaps matches TRBD2 (5 bases). The CDR3 has 14 residues. The germline V gene has CDR1 GTSNPN and CDR2 SVGIG (reference sequence). The V gene lost 2 bases and the J gene lost 2 bases, with 7 bases spanning the gap. CDR3 sequence (DNA): TGTGCCTGGAGTCCCGGGGCTGGGGCCAACGTCCTGACTTTC. It is translated as CAWSPGAGANVLTF.

J is TRBJ2-3 and V is TRBV7-8, with a tentative D call TRBD2 (5 bases). V lost 7 bases, J lost 1 base, and 24 bases lay in between. The CDR3 totals 18 residues. Per germline, CDR1 SGHVS and CDR2 FQNEAQ. CDR3 protein: CASITARRFRLRTDTQYF. In nucleotides, the CDR3 is TGTGCCAGCATAACGGCGAGGCGGTTTCGACTACGCACAGATACGCAGTATTTT. The variable domain in full, with the rest retrieved from reference TRBV7-8 and TRBJ2-3, is GAGVSQSPRYKVAKRGQDVALRCDPISGHVSLFWYQQALGQGPEFLTYFQNEAQLDKSGLPSDRFFAERPEGSVSTLKIQRTQQEDSAVYLCASITARRFRLRTDTQYFGPGTRLTVL.

This clone is a singleton in its sample. The chain employs TRBV27 and TRBJ2-7, with D possibly matching TRBD1 (6 bases). Trimming stripped 4 bases from V and 3 bases from J, with 16 bases between. The length of the CDR3 is 15 residues. Germline V gene sequence: CDR1 MNHEY, CDR2 SMNVEV (reference sequence). Here the CDR3 reads CASSSPDRISYEQYF. The CDR3 DNA reads as TGTGCCAGCAGTTCCCCAGACAGGATAAGCTACGAGCAGTACTTC.

This clone was recorded once. The chain joins TRBV5-1 to TRBJ1-3, with 8 nucleotides matching TRBD1. The germline CDR1 and CDR2 sequences are SGHRS and YFSETQ. The CDR3 covers 15 residues. V shed 5 bases, J shed 0 bases, and the junction held 4 bases outside the gene matches. The chain's CDR3 is CASRQDRGSGNTIYF. CDR3 nucleotides: TGCGCCAGCAGACAAGACAGGGGCTCTGGAAACACCATATATTTT.

This chain uses TRBV27 with TRBJ2-1; possible D gene TRBD2, 6 bases. The germline gives CDR1 MNHEY, CDR2 SMNVEV (reference sequence). The CDR3 consists of 15 residues. The V end lost 6 bases, the J end lost 2 bases, and 14 bases lay between the germline ends. Here the CDR3 reads CASRLFGGAYNEQFF. The CDR3 DNA sequence: TGTGCCAGCAGGCTCTTTGGAGGGGCCTACAATGAGCAGTTCTTC.

The chain has TRBV6-5 and TRBJ2-3; D not resolved. Germline CDR1 reads MNHEY; CDR2 reads SVGAGI. The CDR3 runs to 14 residues. The V end lost 10 bases, the J end lost 2 bases, and 16 bases lay between the germline ends. The CDR3 spells CATHVGPLTDTQYF. DNA for the CDR3: TGTGCCACCCATGTTGGCCCCCTCACAGATACGCAGTATTTT.

In DNA form, the CDR3 reads TGTGCCTGGAGTGTGGCTAGCGGGGGGGCCTACGAGCAGTACTTC. Its protein product is CAWSVASGGAYEQYF. The gene calls are TRBV30 and TRBJ2-5, with TRBD2 identical over 12 bases. The DNA end is a closer match to TRBJ2-7, so the J assignment may be wrong. Germline assignment: CDR1 GTSNPN and CDR2 SVGIG (reference sequence). The CDR3 length is 15 residues.

This sequence joins TRBV19 and TRBJ1-1, with TRBD1 identical over 9 bases. Per germline, CDR1 LNHDA and CDR2 SQIVND (reference sequence). V lost 5 bases, J lost 1 base, and 5 bases stayed unmatched. The CDR3 runs 15 residues. The CDR3 bases are TGTGCCAGTAGTGTAGGACAGGGGACGAACACTGAAGCTTTCTTT. It specifies CASSVGQGTNTEAFF.

This chain uses TRBV30 with TRBJ2-7, with 7 positions matching TRBD2. V gave up 3 bases and J gave up 0 bases; unmatched junction bases: 5. The germline gives CDR1 GTSNPN, CDR2 SVGIG (reference sequence). The CDR3 has 14 residues. In DNA, the CDR3 is TGTGCCTGGAGAACGGCGGGGGTCTCCTACGAGCAGTACTTC. Protein: CAWRTAGVSYEQYF.

The V and J genes are TRBV7-9 and TRBJ2-7, with D maybe TRBD2 (5 bases). The V end was cut by 5 bases, the J end by 3 bases, with 20 bases between. CDR3 length: 16 residues. The germline CDR1 and CDR2 sequences are SEHNR and FQNEAQ (reference sequence). CDR3 nucleotides: TGTGCCAGCAGCCCCTCCCCTGGAGGAGGCGACTACGAGCAGTACTTC. Residues: CASSPSPGGGDYEQYF.

The genes are TRBV4-1 and TRBJ2-1, with 8 bases lining up with TRBD1. This CDR3 is built from 15 residues. The V gene's germline CDR1 is MGHRA and CDR2 YSYEKL. The J segment lost 8 bases and the V segment lost 5 bases, leaving 11 bases of the junction unmatched. CDR3 DNA: TGCGCCAGCAGCTGGAACGACAGGGGCGGGGATGAGCAGTTCTTC. It encodes CASSWNDRGGDEQFF.

V gene TRBV7-2 combines with J gene TRBJ2-1, with TRBD1 matching 8 bases. This CDR3 contains 13 residues. With V trimmed by 5 bases and J by 7 bases, 4 bases remained unmatched. CDR1 is SGHTA, CDR2 FQGNSA, per germline. In DNA form, the CDR3 reads TGTGCCAGCAGCCGTACAGGGGGAAATGAGCAGTTCTTC. This codes for CASSRTGGNEQFF. The whole variable domain, remainder taken from reference TRBV7-2 and TRBJ2-1, is GAGVSQSPSNKVTEKGKDVELRCDPISGHTALYWYRQSLGQGLEFLIYFQGNSAPDKSGLPSDRFSAERTGGSVSTLTIQRTQQEDSAVYLCASSRTGGNEQFFGPGTRLTVL.

The CDR3 sequence: CASSLKGPRLSPYEQYF. The CDR3 DNA sequence: TGTGCCAGCAGCTTAAAAGGTCCCCGACTGAGTCCCTACGAGCAGTACTTC. V is TRBV7-7 and J is TRBJ2-7; D is undetermined. Germline assignment: CDR1 SSHAT and CDR2 FNYEAQ (reference sequence). V lost 2 bases, J lost 2 bases, and 19 bases lay in between. The CDR3 totals 17 residues.

This clone has only a few counts. This sequence joins TRBV6-4 and TRBJ2-2; D uncertain. The CDR3 consists of 16 residues. The ends were cut back, 0 bases at V and 1 base at J, with 9 bases in the middle. The germline gives CDR1 MRHNA, CDR2 SNTAGT. DNA for the CDR3: TGTGCCAGCAGTGACTCGCTCGTAGAGAACACCGGGGAGCTGTTTTTT. Encoded protein: CASSDSLVENTGELFF.

This clone was seen only once. The rearrangement uses TRBV11-2 and TRBJ2-1; D not certain. The CDR3 runs 15 residues. Trimming removed 5 bases at V and 6 bases at J, with 17 bases between. Germline V gene data show CDR1 as SGHAT and CDR2 as FQNNGV. CDR3 in DNA: TGTGCCAGCAGCGTCCACTTGAATCCGCTCAATGAGCAGTTCTTC. Amino acid sequence: CASSVHLNPLNEQFF.

The rearrangement uses TRBV6-1 and TRBJ1-1; D is unclear. The CDR3 is 12 residues long. Germline V CDR1 and CDR2: MNHNS, SASEGT. Trimming took off 1 base at V and 6 bases at J, with 6 bases between the two ends. In nucleotides, the CDR3 is TGTGCCAGCAGTGAAGGGGCAGCTGAAGCTTTCTTT. This translates into CASSEGAAEAFF.

This rearrangement joins TRBV6-4 to TRBJ1-1; D is undetermined. The CDR3 runs 14 residues. V shed 3 bases and J shed 11 bases, with 19 bases lying between them. CDR1 is MRHNA, CDR2 SNTAGT, per germline. For the CDR3, the DNA is TGTGCCAGCAGTGAGGAGATGGGAGACTCCCGGGCTTTCTTT. Its protein is CASSEEMGDSRAFF.

This clone came up once. V usage is TRBV28 and J usage is TRBJ1-4; 10 positions agree with TRBD1. The ends lost 8 bases at V and 8 bases at J; junction bases unmatched: 2. Germline V gene data show CDR1 as MDHEN and CDR2 as SYDVKM. This CDR3 spans 12 amino acids. CDR3 residues: CASLGQGEKLFF. The CDR3 coding sequence is TGTGCCAGCCTGGGACAGGGGGAAAAACTGTTTTTT.

This chain links TRBV11-2 with TRBJ2-7; 7 bases map to TRBD2. CDR3 length: 13 amino acids. Germline CDR1 SGHAT, CDR2 FQNNGV. V shed 5 bases and J 4 bases; nucleotides not matched to a gene: 5. CDR3 nucleotide sequence: TGTGCCAGCAGCCCAAGCGGGGAGTACGAGCAGTACTTC. It is translated as CASSPSGEYEQYF. Based on the CDR3 plus reference TRBV11-2 and TRBJ2-7, the full variable domain is EAGVAQSPRYKIIEKRQSVAFWCNPISGHATLYWYQQILGQGPKLLIQFQNNGVVDDSQLPKDRFSAERLKGVDSTLKIQPAKLEDSAVYLCASSPSGEYEQYFGPGTRLTVT.

The chain links TRBV7-9 to TRBJ2-2; D uncertain. Per the germline V gene, CDR1 is SEHNR and CDR2 is FQNEAQ (reference sequence). V was shortened by 4 bases and J by 0 bases, with 15 bases between the two germline ends. The CDR3 contains 17 residues. CDR3 bases: TGTGCCAGCAGCTCCCAAGCCCCCAACCCGAACACCGGGGAGCTGTTTTTT. Translated, it gives CASSSQAPNPNTGELFF.